Below are 17 T cell receptor beta chains sequenced from a single sample in a study of radiation and T cells in renal cell carcinoma. Generated by immunoSEQ multiplex PCR, the TCRdb table keeps only in-frame clones and is missing some. Here the sample spans 120,000 to 150,000 clones, about 88% being singletons. Sample time point: blood 4 weeks post-SBRT, at nephrectomy. Treatment specified: 15 Gy SBRT to primary tumor, nephrectomy 4 weeks later. This sample comprised blood, obtained from a patient whose treatment included radiotherapy and nephrectomy. All receptors come from a woman between 45 and 60 years old with renal cell carcinoma.

The table lists this clone with a count of one. The chain links TRBV7-9 to TRBJ1-4; D might be TRBD1 (6 bases). In germline, CDR1 is SEHNR, CDR2 FQNEAQ (reference sequence). This CDR3 is 14 amino acids long. Trimming took off 4 bases at V and 5 bases at J, with 11 bases between the two ends. The CDR3 spells CASSWSGANEKLFF. The CDR3, as DNA: TGTGCCAGCAGCTGGTCGGGGGCCAATGAAAAACTGTTTTTT.

The V gene is TRBV14, the J gene TRBJ2-5; TRBD1 matches 9 bases. The V and J ends lost 3 bases and 5 bases, in that order; junction bases with no gene match: 7. CDR1 and CDR2 (germline): SGHDN, FVKESK. The CDR3 covers 15 residues. Here the CDR3 reads CASSQWTGVGETQYF. For the CDR3, the DNA is TGTGCCAGCAGCCAGTGGACAGGGGTGGGGGAGACCCAGTACTTC.

The rearrangement links TRBV18 to TRBJ2-3; D ambiguous. The CDR3 length is 13 residues. The V end was cut by 2 bases, the J end by 3 bases, with 6 bases between. Germline V gene sequence: CDR1 KGHSH, CDR2 LQKENI. CDR3 sequence (DNA): TGTGCCAGCTCACCATATGGTACAGATACGCAGTATTTT. Translating gives CASSPYGTDTQYF.

V is TRBV7-9 and J is TRBJ2-7, with D perhaps given as TRBD1 or TRBD2 (5 bases each). The V gene's germline CDR1 is SEHNR and CDR2 FQNEAQ (reference sequence). The V gene lost 4 bases and the J gene lost 3 bases, with 7 bases spanning the gap. The CDR3 extends over 12 amino acids. The CDR3 reads CASSYGGYEQYF. The DNA for the CDR3 is TGTGCCAGCAGCTATGGGGGCTACGAGCAGTACTTC.

The genes are TRBV9 and TRBJ2-3; either TRBD1 or TRBD2 may fit D (7 bases each). Deletions cut 4 bases from V and 5 bases from J, with 17 bases between. CDR3 length equals 15 residues. Germline V gene sequence: CDR1 SGDLS, CDR2 YYNGEE. In DNA, the CDR3 is TGTGCCAGCAGCCCCCAGGGGGAGGGCGGAGATACGCAGTATTTT. Translating gives CASSPQGEGGDTQYF. The variable domain in full, completed from reference TRBV9 and TRBJ2-3, reads DSGVTQTPKHLITATGQRVTLRCSPRSGDLSVYWYQQSLDQGLQFLIQYYNGEERAKGNILERFSAQQFPDLHSELNLSSLELGDSALYFCASSPQGEGGDTQYFGPGTRLTVL.

CDR3 nucleotides: TGTGCCAGCATACTAGGGGACACTCCAAGGGCTGGCTACACCTTC. The encoded protein is CASILGDTPRAGYTF. This chain uses TRBV2 with TRBJ1-2; possible D gene TRBD1, 6 bases. This CDR3 is built from 15 residues. Germline CDR1 is SNHLY and CDR2 is FYNNEI. Trimming removed 7 bases from V and 7 bases from J, with 22 bases in between.

The rearrangement uses TRBV5-1 and TRBJ2-1; no reliable D call. The V end lost 0 bases, the J end lost 10 bases, and 14 bases lay between the germline ends. The germline CDR1 and CDR2 sequences are SGHRS and YFSETQ. The CDR3 runs 14 residues. CDR3 sequence (DNA): TGCGCCAGCAGCTTGGAATACCCCGGCGTAGAGCAGTTCTTC. This translates into CASSLEYPGVEQFF.

This sequence joins TRBV28 and TRBJ1-3; D perhaps matches TRBD1 (5 bases). The V gene's germline CDR1 is MDHEN and CDR2 SYDVKM. V lost 5 bases, J lost 4 bases, and 12 bases lay in between. The CDR3 length is 14 residues. The DNA for the CDR3 is TGTGCCAGCAGTCGGGGCGGTTACGGAAACACCATATATTTT. Translation: CASSRGGYGNTIYF.

This clone turned up a few times. The chain has TRBV19 and TRBJ1-5; 7 positions match TRBD1. This CDR3 spans 16 amino acids. CDR1 is LNHDA and CDR2 is SQIVND in the germline V gene (reference sequence). V lost 6 bases and J lost 2; bases outside the gene matches: 10. This CDR3 is CASSYLTGKGNQPQHF. DNA for the CDR3: TGTGCCAGTAGCTACTTGACAGGGAAGGGCAATCAGCCCCAGCATTTT.

This clone was counted only a few times. Other DNA sequences in this sample translate to the same CDR3. This chain uses TRBV19 with TRBJ1-2, with a tentative D call TRBD1 (6 bases). With 4 bases removed from V and 5 bases from J, the gap between germline ends came to 8 bases. CDR1 LNHDA and CDR2 SQIVND come from the germline V gene (reference sequence). The CDR3 has 12 residues. The CDR3 bases are TGTGCCAGTAGTACAGGGGAATATGGCTACACCTTC. Translating gives CASSTGEYGYTF. The entire variable domain, with the rest obtained from reference TRBV19 and TRBJ1-2, is as follows: DGGITQSPKYLFRKEGQNVTLSCEQNLNHDAMYWYRQDPGQGLRLIYYSQIVNDFQKGDIAEGYSVSREKKESFPLTVTSAQKNPTAFYLCASSTGEYGYTFGSGTRLTVV.

V is TRBV7-2 and J is TRBJ2-7; 7 nucleotides agree with TRBD1. V lost 5 bases to trimming and J lost 2 bases; unmatched junction nucleotides: 3. CDR1 is SGHTA and CDR2 is FQGNSA in the germline V gene. The CDR3 totals 13 residues. The CDR3: CASSRDRPYEQYF. As DNA, the CDR3 is TGTGCCAGCAGCCGGGACAGACCCTACGAGCAGTACTTC.

The chain uses TRBV5-1 and TRBJ1-6; D remains unclear. The V end was cut by 6 bases, the J end by 5 bases, with 9 bases between. CDR1 and CDR2 from the germline V gene are SGHRS and YFSETQ. The CDR3 spans 13 residues. As DNA, the CDR3 is TGCGCCAGCACTCCCTCAAATAATTCACCCCTCCACTTT. Its translation: CASTPSNNSPLHF.

The gene calls are TRBV27 and TRBJ2-2; unclear D gene. V gave up 2 bases and J gave up 2 bases, with 6 bases separating them. This CDR3 spans 14 amino acids. Germline assignment: CDR1 MNHEY and CDR2 SMNVEV (reference sequence). The CDR3 sequence is CASSLGENTGELFF. As DNA, the CDR3 is TGTGCCAGCAGTTTAGGGGAAAACACCGGGGAGCTGTTTTTT.

The CDR3 loop reads CASRPPGAPEAFF. The CDR3 DNA sequence: TGTGCCAGCAGACCACCTGGGGCCCCTGAAGCTTTCTTT. The V gene is TRBV6-5, the J gene TRBJ1-1, with D possibly TRBD1 on 5 matching bases. This CDR3 has 13 amino acids. V lost 6 bases to trimming and J lost 6 bases, with 14 bases between them. Germline V gene data show CDR1 as MNHEY and CDR2 as SVGAGI.

This chain uses TRBV5-3 with TRBJ2-7; 8 nucleotides match TRBD1. TRBV5-3 belongs to the ORF category, with a function that is uncertain. Losses at the gene ends were 0 bases for V and 3 bases for J; bases not matched to a gene: 5. The length of the CDR3 is 15 residues. DNA for the CDR3: TGTGCCAGAAGCTTGGGAAAAGGACAGGGCTACGAGCAGTACTTC. It codes for CARSLGKGQGYEQYF.

The chain uses TRBV7-9 and TRBJ1-1; D remains unclear. Per germline, CDR1 SEHNR and CDR2 FQNEAQ (reference sequence). V lost 1 base, J lost 1 base, and 7 bases lay in between. CDR3 length equals 14 residues. In DNA, the CDR3 is TGTGCCAGCAGCTTAGATGGAGGGAACACTGAAGCTTTCTTT. Its translation is CASSLDGGNTEAFF.

The chain links TRBV5-1 to TRBJ2-1; weak D call: TRBD2 (5 bases). The CDR3 contains 16 residues. Trimming pared 1 base from V and 4 bases from J, leaving 15 bases between. Germline CDR1 SGHRS, CDR2 YFSETQ. The CDR3 is CASSLTSDWIYNEQFF. The DNA for the CDR3 is TGCGCCAGCAGCTTGACATCGGACTGGATATACAATGAGCAGTTCTTC.